This T cell receptor (beta chain) is drawn from a study of identical twins. Findings and limits, study-wide: The study found excess low generation probability among twin-shared out-of-frame alpha sequences. Analyses of zero insertions could be partly confounded by invariant MAIT and iNKT cells. With abundant cord blood beta clonotypes, insertions were fewer; memory repertoires showed no such pattern.

Addition of a universal primer site occurred through template switching, and cDNA carried unique molecular identifiers. TCRdb called the 5' RACE reads again in MiXCR, with one record for every CDR3 protein. The sample includes roughly 700,000 distinct CDR3 sequences, 8.5% to 9.5% of them seen just once. CDR3 size: 15 residues. Germline CDR1 is DFQATT and CDR2 is SNEGSKA (reference sequence). Trimming removed 6 bases from V and 3 bases from J, with 18 bases in between. This clonotype has more than one count but fewer than ten. Its antigen remains unidentified. This sample also belongs to another study, concerning yellow fever vaccine responses in identical twins.

This sequence joins TRBV20-1 and TRBJ2-1, with TRBD1 as a possible D gene (7 bases). The specimen was PBMCs. The TCR sequence derives from a woman aged 18-35 years in good health. The chain's CDR3 is CSAEDRDFFYNEQFF. The CDR3 coding sequence is TGCAGTGCAGAAGACAGGGACTTTTTCTACAATGAGCAGTTCTTC.